One sample yielded the 9 T cell receptor beta chains listed below, sequenced in a study of CXCR3-negative and CXCR3-positive naive CD8 T cells. Study observations and caveats: More hydrophobic TRB CDR3s were found in CXCR3-positive naive cells than in CXCR3-negative naive cells.

What these receptors recognize is not known. Libraries of TRB cDNA were made by 5' RACE and carried UMIs. TCRdb reworked the 5' RACE reads into one entry per CDR3 protein, no DNA. The sample's table shows 90,000 to 150,000 distinct CDR3 sequences. The sequenced sample was naive CXCR3+ CD8+ T cells from blood. The subset denotes: CD45RO-CCR7+CD27+CD95- naive CD8+ T cells expressing CXCR3 (TNR3+). These TCRs come from a human donor in good health. Some clones in this sample may be carry-over from other donors' samples.

The rearrangement links TRBV20-1 to TRBJ2-7; the D call of TRBD2 rests on TCRdb alone, since no DNA is present to check it. This CDR3 comprises 15 residues. Germline lookup yields CDR1 DFQATT and CDR2 SNEGSKA (reference sequence). The CDR3 sequence is CSARDLAGVYYEQYF.

The chain couples TRBV28 to TRBJ2-1; TCRdb calls TRBD2, which cannot be checked without DNA. This CDR3 is 15 amino acids long. Germline CDR1 reads MDHEN; CDR2 reads SYDVKM. CDR3 loop: CASSLYASGYNERFF.

The chain uses TRBV4-3 and TRBJ2-7; lacking DNA, the TRBD1 call made by TCRdb goes unchecked. The germline CDR1 and CDR2 sequences are LGHNA and YSLEER. CDR3 length: 15 amino acids. CDR3: CASSQDTRGAYEQYF.

The chain combines TRBV13 with TRBJ2-1; TCRdb designates TRBD2, a call that cannot be tested without DNA. The CDR3 length is 17 residues. In germline, CDR1 is PRHDT, CDR2 FYEKMQ (reference sequence). This CDR3 reads CASRGTSGTDSYNEQFF. The full variable domain, with the rest looked up from reference TRBV13 and TRBJ2-1, is AAGVIQSPRHLIKEKRETATLKCYPIPRHDTVYWYQQGPGQDPQFLISFYEKMQSDKGSIPDRFSAQQFSDYHSELNMSSLELGDSALYFCASRGTSGTDSYNEQFFGPGTRLTVL.

The genes are TRBV19 and TRBJ2-7; the TRBD1 assignment by TCRdb is unverifiable without DNA. Germline CDR1 LNHDA, CDR2 SQIVND (reference sequence). The CDR3 has 16 amino acids. CDR3 protein: CASSLLTPGPQDEQYF.

The chain recombines TRBV27 with TRBJ2-2; TCRdb returns TRBD1, unconfirmable since there is no DNA. The CDR3 is 16 amino acids. Germline CDR1 and CDR2: MNHEY and SMNVEV (reference sequence). The CDR3 spells CASSLTTGGNTGELFF.

This CDR3 reads CASSSPTENTDTQYF. V is TRBV12-3 or TRBV12-4 and J is TRBJ2-3; the D call of TRBD1 rests on TCRdb alone, since no DNA is present to check it. The CDR3 loop spans 15 amino acids.

V gene TRBV7-9 combines with J gene TRBJ1-2; TCRdb designates TRBD1, a call that cannot be tested without DNA. The CDR3 spans 15 residues. Per germline, CDR1 SEHNR and CDR2 FQNEAQ (reference sequence). CDR3 loop: CASSGDRVANYGYTF. The full variable domain, rest sourced from reference TRBV7-9 and TRBJ1-2, is DTGVSQNPRHKITKRGQNVTFRCDPISEHNRLYWYRQTLGQGPEFLTYFQNEAQLEKSRLLSDRFSAERPKGSFSTLEIQRTEQGDSAMYLCASSGDRVANYGYTFGSGTRLTVV.

The CDR3 protein is CSGSGPTGELFF. The chain has TRBV29-1 and TRBJ2-2. Germline CDR1 is SQVTM and CDR2 is ANQGSEA. The CDR3 length is 12 residues.